This T cell receptor beta chain was identified in a study of T cell repertoires in cytomegalovirus infection. Study information: Recently identified HLA-C-restricted CMV epitopes were among the peptides used. Both CMV infection and a matching HLA type were indicated by public TCR beta signatures.

To note about this clonotype: The antigen remains undetermined.

Findings and limits, study-wide: Dominating the ex vivo response were TCR beta clonotypes that were CMV-specific and HLA-C-restricted. The cumulative frequency of public TCR beta families identified carriers of CMV plus the relevant HLA.

TCRdb processed the reads anew with MiXCR; each CDR3 protein has one entry. The repertoire holds some 500,000 distinct CDR3 sequences, 33% seen once, with around a sixth in the top ten. The trim removed 4 bases at V and 5 bases at J, leaving 13 bases unmatched. CDR3 length: 16 amino acids. The germline V gene has CDR1 MNHEY and CDR2 SVGAGI. The receptor comes from a human donor in good health (CMV status not recorded). Some clones in this sample may be carry-over from other donors' samples. Material: cultured PBMCs, obtained from culture after CMV antigen stimulation. The genes are TRBV6-5 and TRBJ1-1, with 7 nucleotides matching TRBD1. This CDR3 is CASSFRQGVLRTEAFF. The DNA of the CDR3 is TGTGCCAGCAGTTTTCGACAGGGAGTATTACGGACTGAAGCTTTCTTT.